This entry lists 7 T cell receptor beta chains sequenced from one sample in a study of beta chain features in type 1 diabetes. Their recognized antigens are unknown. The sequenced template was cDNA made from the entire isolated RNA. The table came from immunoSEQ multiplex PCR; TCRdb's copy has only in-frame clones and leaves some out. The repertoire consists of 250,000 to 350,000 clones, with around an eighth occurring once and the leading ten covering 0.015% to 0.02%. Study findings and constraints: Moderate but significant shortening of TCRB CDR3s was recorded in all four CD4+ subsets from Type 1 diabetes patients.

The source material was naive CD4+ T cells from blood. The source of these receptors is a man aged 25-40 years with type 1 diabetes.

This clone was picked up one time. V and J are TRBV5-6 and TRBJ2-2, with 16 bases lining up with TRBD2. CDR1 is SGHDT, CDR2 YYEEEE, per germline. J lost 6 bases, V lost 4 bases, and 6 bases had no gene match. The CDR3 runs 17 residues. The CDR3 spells CASSLGLAGGPSGELFF. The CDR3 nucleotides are TGTGCCAGCAGCCTGGGACTAGCGGGAGGGCCCTCCGGGGAGCTGTTTTTT.

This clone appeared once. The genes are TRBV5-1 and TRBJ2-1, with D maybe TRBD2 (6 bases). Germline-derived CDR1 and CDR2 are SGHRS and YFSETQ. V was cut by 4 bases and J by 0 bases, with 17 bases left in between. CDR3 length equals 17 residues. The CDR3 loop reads CASSAGTRKDSYNEQFF. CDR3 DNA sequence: TGCGCCAGCAGCGCCGGGACTCGAAAAGACTCCTACAATGAGCAGTTCTTC.

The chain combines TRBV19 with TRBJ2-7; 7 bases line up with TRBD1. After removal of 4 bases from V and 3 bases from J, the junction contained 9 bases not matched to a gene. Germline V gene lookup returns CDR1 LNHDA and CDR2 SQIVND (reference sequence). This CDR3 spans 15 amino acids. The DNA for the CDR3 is TGTGCCAGTAGTACCAGGACAGGACCTAGCTACGAGCAGTACTTC. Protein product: CASSTRTGPSYEQYF.

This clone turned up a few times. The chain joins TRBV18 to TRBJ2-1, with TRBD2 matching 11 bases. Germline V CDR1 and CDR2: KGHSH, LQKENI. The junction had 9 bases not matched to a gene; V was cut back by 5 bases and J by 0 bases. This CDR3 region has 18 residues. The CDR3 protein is CASSAGTSGASSYNEQFF. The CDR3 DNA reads TGTGCCAGCTCAGCTGGGACTAGCGGAGCAAGCTCCTACAATGAGCAGTTCTTC.

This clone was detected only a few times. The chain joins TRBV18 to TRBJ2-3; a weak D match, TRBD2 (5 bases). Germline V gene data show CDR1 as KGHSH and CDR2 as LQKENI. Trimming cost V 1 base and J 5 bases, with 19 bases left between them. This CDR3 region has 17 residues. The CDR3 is CASSPRSMGSPGDTQYF. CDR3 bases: TGTGCCAGCTCACCACGGTCGATGGGGAGTCCGGGAGATACGCAGTATTTT.

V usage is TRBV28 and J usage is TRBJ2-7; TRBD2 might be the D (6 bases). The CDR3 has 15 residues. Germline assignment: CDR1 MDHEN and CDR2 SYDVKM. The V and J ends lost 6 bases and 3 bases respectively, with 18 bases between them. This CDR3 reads CASRPYSGPLYEQYF. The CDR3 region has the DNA TGTGCCAGCAGACCCTATAGCGGACCTCTCTACGAGCAGTACTTC. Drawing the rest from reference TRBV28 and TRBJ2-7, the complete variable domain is DVKVTQSSRYLVKRTGEKVFLECVQDMDHENMFWYRQDPGLGLRLIYFSYDVKMKEKGDIPEGYSVSREKKERFSLILESASTNQTSMYLCASRPYSGPLYEQYFGPGTRLTVT.

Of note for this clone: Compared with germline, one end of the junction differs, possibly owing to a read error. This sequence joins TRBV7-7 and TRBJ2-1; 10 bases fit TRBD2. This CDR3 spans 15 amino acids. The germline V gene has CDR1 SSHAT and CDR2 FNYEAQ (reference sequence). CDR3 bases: TGTGCTAGCAGCTTAGGGAGCGGGAGGGGGCCGAAGCAGTTCTTC. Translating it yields CASSLGSGRGPKQFF.